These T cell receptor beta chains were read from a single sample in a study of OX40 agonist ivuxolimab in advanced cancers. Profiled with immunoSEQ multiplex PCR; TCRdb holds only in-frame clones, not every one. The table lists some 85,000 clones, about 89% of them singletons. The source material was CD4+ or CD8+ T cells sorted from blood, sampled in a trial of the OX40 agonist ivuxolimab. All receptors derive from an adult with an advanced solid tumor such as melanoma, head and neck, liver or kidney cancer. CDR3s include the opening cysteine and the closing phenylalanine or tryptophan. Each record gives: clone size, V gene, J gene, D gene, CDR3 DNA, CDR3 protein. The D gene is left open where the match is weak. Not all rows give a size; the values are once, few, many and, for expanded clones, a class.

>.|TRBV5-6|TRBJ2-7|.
TGTGCCAGCAGCTCGACAGGCTACGAGCAGTACTTC
CASSSTGYEQYF
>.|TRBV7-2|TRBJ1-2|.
TGTGCCAGCAGCTTAGACACGGGGATCTACACCTTC
CASSLDTGIYTF
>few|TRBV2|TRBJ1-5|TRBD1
TGTGCCAGCAGTGAAGTAAACAGGGGACGCAATCAGCCCCAGCATTTT
CASSEVNRGRNQPQHF
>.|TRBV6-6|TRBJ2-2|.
TGTGCCAGCAAACGGGAGCTAACCGGGGAGCTGTTTTTT
CASKRELTGELFF
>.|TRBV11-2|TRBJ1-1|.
TGTGCCAGCAGCTTAGATGAGGACACTGAAGCTTTCTTT
CASSLDEDTEAFF
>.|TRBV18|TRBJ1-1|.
TGTGCCAGCTCACCAGACAGTGGGGCAGGCATACTAATGAACACTGAAGCTTTCTTT
CASSPDSGAGILMNTEAFF
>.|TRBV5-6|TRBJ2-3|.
TGTGCCAGCAGCTTGGGAATGAACACAGATACGCAGTATTTT
CASSLGMNTDTQYF
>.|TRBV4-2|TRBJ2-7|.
TGTGCCAGCAGCCAAGATCGGACTTTATCATACGAGCAGTACTTC
CASSQDRTLSYEQYF
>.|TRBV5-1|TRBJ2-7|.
TGCGCCAGCAGCTTAAGGCGGGCAGGGGAGGAATACGAGCAGTACTTC
CASSLRRAGEEYEQYF
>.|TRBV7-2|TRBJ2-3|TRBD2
TGTGCCAGCAGCTTAGTAGGGACTAGCGGGAGAGTTAGCACAGATACGCAGTATTTT
CASSLVGTSGRVSTDTQYF
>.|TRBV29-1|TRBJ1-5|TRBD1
TGCAGCGTTCGGATGACAGGGCTCAATCAGCCCCAGCATTTT
CSVRMTGLNQPQHF
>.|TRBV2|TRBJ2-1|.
TGTGCCAGCAGGGAGCTGGTGGCCTACAATGAGCAGTTCTTC
CASRELVAYNEQFF
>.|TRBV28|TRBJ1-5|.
TGTGCCAGCAGTTTATTATCGGGGTTGAATCAGCCCCAGCATTTT
CASSLLSGLNQPQHF
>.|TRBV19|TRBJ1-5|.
TGTGCCAGTAGTATAGTCAGTAGCAATCAGCCCCAGCATTTT
CASSIVSSNQPQHF
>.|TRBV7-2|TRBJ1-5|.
TGTGCCAGCAGCTTAGGGTCAGGGGTCATAGGCAATCAGCCCCAGCATTTT
CASSLGSGVIGNQPQHF
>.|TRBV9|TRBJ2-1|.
TGTGCCAGCAGCGCCACTAGAGACTTTTTGTTCGAGCAGTTCTTC
CASSATRDFLFEQFF
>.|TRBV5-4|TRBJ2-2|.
TGTGCCAGCAGTCCAGGTGGATCGAACACCGGGGAGCTGTTTTTT
CASSPGGSNTGELFF
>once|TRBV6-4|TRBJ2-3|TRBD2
TGTGCCAGCAGTTCTTTAGCGGGAGAAGGAGTTACGCAGTATTTT
CASSSLAGEGVTQYF
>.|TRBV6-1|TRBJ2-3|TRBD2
TGTGCCAGCAGTGAACGCGCGGGAGGCTCAGATACGCAGTATTTT
CASSERAGGSDTQYF
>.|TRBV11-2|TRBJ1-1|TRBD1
TGTGCCAGCAGCCACAGCCGGGACAGGCGGAGCACTGAAGCTTTCTTT
CASSHSRDRRSTEAFF
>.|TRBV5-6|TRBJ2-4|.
TGTGCCAGCAGCTTTAAGGCAGGGCTAGCCAAAAACATTCAGTACTTC
CASSFKAGLAKNIQYF
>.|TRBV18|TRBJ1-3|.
TGTGCCAGCTCACCCGATACTTACTCTGGAAACACCATATATTTT
CASSPDTYSGNTIYF
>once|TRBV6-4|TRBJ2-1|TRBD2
TGTGCCAGCAGTGTCCACCCGACACTAGCGGAAGGCTACAATGAGCAGTTCTTC
CASSVHPTLAEGYNEQFF
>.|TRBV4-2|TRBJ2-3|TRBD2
TGTGCCAGCAGCCTCCCGGGACTAGCGGGAGTGGGGACGCAGTATTTT
CASSLPGLAGVGTQYF
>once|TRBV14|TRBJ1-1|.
TGTGCCAGCAGCCTACGAAGACACCCCGAAGCTTTCTTT
CASSLRRHPEAFF
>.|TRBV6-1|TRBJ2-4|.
TGTGCCAGCAGTGAAGGCGCCGGGTGGTACTTC
CASSEGAGWYF
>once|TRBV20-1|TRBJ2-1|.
TGCAGTGCTTCAGACAATGAGCAGTTCTTC
CSASDNEQFF
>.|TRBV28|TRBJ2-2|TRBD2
TGTGCCAGCAGTTCTTTACCGGGACTAGCGGGAGAGGGGGAGCTGTTTTTT
CASSSLPGLAGEGELFF
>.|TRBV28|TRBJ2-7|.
TGTGCCAGCACCTATGGGGGGAACTACGAGCAGTACTTC
CASTYGGNYEQYF
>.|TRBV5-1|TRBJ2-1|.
TGCGCCAGCAGCTTGTTGGGAACCTCCTACAATGAGCAGTTCTTC
CASSLLGTSYNEQFF
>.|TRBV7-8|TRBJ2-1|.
TGTGCCAGCAGCTTTCCCCTCGAAGCGGAGCGGAGCTCCTACAATGAGCAGTTCTTC
CASSFPLEAERSSYNEQFF
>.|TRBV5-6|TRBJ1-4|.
TGTGCCAGCAGCATCCGGGACACCACAGAAAAACTGTTTTTT
CASSIRDTTEKLFF
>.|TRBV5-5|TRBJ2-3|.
TGTGCCAGCAGCTTATCGGGCGAGCTGAGGGGCCGAGATACGCAGTATTTT
CASSLSGELRGRDTQYF
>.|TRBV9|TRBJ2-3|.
TGTGCCAGCAGCGTCACTGAGGGGTACACAGATACGCAGTATTTT
CASSVTEGYTDTQYF
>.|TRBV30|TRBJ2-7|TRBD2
TGTGCCTGTCGACTAGCGGCCCCCTACGAGCAGTACTTC
CACRLAAPYEQYF
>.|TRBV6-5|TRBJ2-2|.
TGTGCCAGCAGCCTGGACAGGAACACCGGGGAGCTGTTTTTT
CASSLDRNTGELFF
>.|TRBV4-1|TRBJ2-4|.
TGCGCCAGCCGCCAGGGGGGACAAGGGACCATAGCCAAAAACATTCAGTACTTC
CASRQGGQGTIAKNIQYF
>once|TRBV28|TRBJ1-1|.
TGTGCCAGCAGACCGACCTCCATGAACACTGAAGCTTTCTTT
CASRPTSMNTEAFF
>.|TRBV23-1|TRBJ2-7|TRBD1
TGCGCCAGCGGGAAAACAGGGGGCTTCAATTCGGAGCAGTACTTC
CASGKTGGFNSEQYF
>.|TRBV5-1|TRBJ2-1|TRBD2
TGCGCCAGCAGTCCGGGACTAGCGGGAGGGTATGAGCAGTTCTTC
CASSPGLAGGYEQFF
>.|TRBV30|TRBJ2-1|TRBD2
TGTGCCTGGGGACTAGGTCGCGAGCAGTTCTTC
CAWGLGREQFF
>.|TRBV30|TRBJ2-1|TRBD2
TGTGCCTGGAGTAGCGGGAGGGCCGTCACTTTCCATGAGCAGTTCTTC
CAWSSGRAVTFHEQFF
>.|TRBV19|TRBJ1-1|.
TGTGCCAGTAGTAATCAGGGAGGAGGCACTGAAGCTTTCTTT
CASSNQGGGTEAFF
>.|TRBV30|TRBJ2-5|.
TGTGCCTGGGGGGGTTGGGAGACCCAGTACTTC
CAWGGWETQYF
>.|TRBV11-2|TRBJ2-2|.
TGTGCCAGCAGCTTAGAAGCATTCGGGGAGCTGTTTTTT
CASSLEAFGELFF
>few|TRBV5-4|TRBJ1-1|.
TGTGCCAGCAGCTTGGGGGCGGGGGACACTGAAGCTTTCTTT
CASSLGAGDTEAFF
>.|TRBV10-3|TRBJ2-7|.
TGTGCCACCCGAGAAGAGGCCACAAGACCTAACGAGCAGTACTTC
CATREEATRPNEQYF
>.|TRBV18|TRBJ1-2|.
TGTGCCAGCTCACCACCACAGGGTCAGGGTGGCTACACCTTC
CASSPPQGQGGYTF
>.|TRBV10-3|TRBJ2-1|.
TGTGCCATCGGGGGGACGGGAAACAATGAGCAGTTCTTC
CAIGGTGNNEQFF
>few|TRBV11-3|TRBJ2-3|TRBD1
TGTGCCAGCAGCTTACGGGACAGCCGCACAGATACGCAGTATTTT
CASSLRDSRTDTQYF
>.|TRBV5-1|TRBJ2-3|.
TGCGCCAGCAAAATGGGTAGCGTCGCAGATACGCAGTATTTT
CASKMGSVADTQYF